One and the same sample provided the 30 T cell receptor beta chains below, sequenced in a study of blood T cell repertoires in COVID-19. Libraries were prepared by immunoSEQ multiplex PCR; TCRdb keeps only in-frame clonotypes and omits some of them. The sample consists of around 200,000 clones, 83% of them appearing once. Sequenced sample: peripheral blood. Source of these receptors: a young woman with COVID-19, enrolled during active disease.

V gene TRBV4-1 combines with J gene TRBJ1-2; D unclear. The V end lost 3 bases, the J end lost 4 bases, and 18 bases lay between the germline ends. This CDR3 has 16 residues. Germline V gene data show CDR1 as MGHRA and CDR2 as YSYEKL. CDR3 region: CASSQQVIDPPYGYTF. CDR3 sequence (DNA): TGCGCCAGCAGCCAGCAGGTTATAGACCCGCCCTATGGCTACACCTTC.

This chain connects TRBV7-3 to TRBJ2-3, with 7 bases aligning to TRBD2. Germline CDR1 and CDR2: SGHTA and FQGTGA. The CDR3 has 14 amino acids. Trimming took 4 bases from V and 1 from J; bases not matched to a gene: 2. The CDR3 loop reads CASSYGGGTDTQYF. The CDR3 coding sequence is TGTGCCAGCAGCTATGGGGGGGGCACAGATACGCAGTATTTT.

This clone was observed once. The chain recombines TRBV19 with TRBJ2-7; 9 nucleotides line up with TRBD1. The length of the CDR3 is 13 residues. Germline values: CDR1 LNHDA, CDR2 SQIVND (reference sequence). V lost 8 bases and J lost 6; bases outside the gene matches: 8. For the CDR3, the DNA is TGTGCCAGTGGCGGGACAGGGAGGCGCGAGCAGTACTTC. It yields the protein CASGGTGRREQYF.

V and J are TRBV6-2 or TRBV6-3 and TRBJ1-1, with D unclear. Trimming removed 4 bases at V and 8 bases at J, with 8 bases between. This CDR3 contains 11 residues. Germline assignment: CDR1 MNHEY and CDR2 SVGEGT. CDR3 amino acids: CASSLTREAFF. The CDR3 DNA follows: TGTGCCAGCAGTTTAACTAGGGAAGCTTTCTTT.

The chain links TRBV29-1 to TRBJ2-1, with 11 positions matching TRBD2. Germline lookup yields CDR1 SQVTM and CDR2 ANQGSEA. V dropped 4 bases and J dropped 5; count of bases not matched to a gene: 7. This CDR3 spans 15 amino acids. This CDR3 is CSVVGTSGLNNEQFF. The CDR3 DNA reads TGCAGCGTTGTAGGGACTAGCGGCCTAAACAATGAGCAGTTCTTC.

The chain combines TRBV28 with TRBJ1-1; TRBD1 aligns across 7 bases. The germline V gene encodes CDR1 MDHEN and CDR2 SYDVKM. This CDR3 is built from 15 residues. Trimming removed 6 bases from V and 0 bases from J; junction bases left unmatched: 7. The CDR3 reads CASRPTTGLNTEAFF. The CDR3 DNA sequence: TGTGCCAGCAGACCTACGACAGGGCTGAACACTGAAGCTTTCTTT.

This chain connects TRBV10-3 to TRBJ1-4; possible D gene TRBD1, 6 bases. This CDR3 spans 13 amino acids. Germline CDR1 reads ENHRY; CDR2 reads SYGVKD. V shed 9 bases and J shed 7 bases, with 15 bases lying between them. The CDR3 DNA sequence: TGTGCCATACAGGGCGGATTTGGTGAAAAACTGTTTTTT. As protein: CAIQGGFGEKLFF.

The J gene is TRBJ2-3, the V gene TRBV15, with 13 bases matching TRBD2. The junction had 5 bases not matched to a gene; V was cut back by 4 bases and J by 4 bases. Germline V gives CDR1 LNHNV, CDR2 YYDKDF (reference sequence). This CDR3 is built from 16 residues. The CDR3 nucleotides read TGTGCCACCAGCAAACTAGCGGGAGGGCGGGCAGATACGCAGTATTTT. Protein sequence: CATSKLAGGRADTQYF.

Written as DNA, the CDR3 is TGTGCCAGCGAGGGGGCGAACACCGGGGAGCTGTTTTTT. Its translation is CASEGANTGELFF. V usage is TRBV2 and J usage is TRBJ2-2; D might be TRBD1 (6 bases). There are 13 residues in the CDR3. Trimming stripped 8 bases from V and 0 bases from J, with 7 bases between. Germline-derived CDR1 and CDR2 are SNHLY and FYNNEI. The variable domain in full, completed from reference TRBV2 and TRBJ2-2, reads EPEVTQTPSHQVTQMGQEVILRCVPISNHLYFYWYRQILGQKVEFLVSFYNNEISEKSEIFDDQFSVERPDGSNFTLKIRSTKLEDSAMYFCASEGANTGELFFGEGSRLTVL.

This sequence joins TRBV30 and TRBJ1-3; no reliable D call. Trimming stripped 0 bases from V and 3 bases from J, with 15 bases between. Germline V gives CDR1 GTSNPN, CDR2 SVGIG (reference sequence). There are 16 residues in the CDR3. CDR3 region: CAWSVRGGRGGNTIYF. In DNA form, the CDR3 reads TGTGCCTGGAGTGTTCGGGGAGGGCGGGGTGGAAACACCATATATTTT.

V gene TRBV5-1 combines with J gene TRBJ2-1; 9 positions match TRBD2. V lost 0 bases and J lost 5; bases outside the gene matches: 3. The CDR3 runs to 15 residues. Germline CDR1 and CDR2: SGHRS and YFSETQ. The chain's CDR3 is CASSLGSSGDNEQFF. In DNA, the CDR3 is TGCGCCAGCAGCTTGGGGTCTAGCGGGGACAATGAGCAGTTCTTC.

The V gene is TRBV28, the J gene TRBJ1-2; 7 bases align to TRBD1. The V gene end was trimmed by 3 bases and the J gene end by 4 bases; junction bases not matched to a gene: 11. CDR3 size: 16 residues. CDR1 and CDR2 (germline): MDHEN, SYDVKM. DNA for the CDR3: TGTGCCAGCAGTTTGCCTAGGGACAGACGACCCTATGGCTACACCTTC. Protein: CASSLPRDRRPYGYTF.

The chain employs TRBV6-4 and TRBJ1-5; 7 positions match TRBD1. With V trimmed by 2 bases and J by 7 bases, 11 bases remained unmatched. This CDR3 has 16 residues. Germline loops: CDR1 MRHNA, CDR2 SNTAGT. CDR3 sequence (DNA): TGTGCCAGCAGTGACCCCCTAGACAGGGAGAAACAGCCCCAGCATTTT. This sequence encodes CASSDPLDREKQPQHF.

The chain is built from TRBV28 and TRBJ2-7; 9 nucleotides align to TRBD2. Germline lookup yields CDR1 MDHEN and CDR2 SYDVKM. There are 15 residues in the CDR3. V gave up 2 bases and J gave up 2 bases; unmatched junction bases: 4. The CDR3 sequence is CASSLGTSSTYEQYF. DNA for the CDR3: TGTGCCAGCAGTTTAGGGACTAGCTCAACCTACGAGCAGTACTTC.

The chain employs TRBV6-1 and TRBJ2-1; D not resolved. The CDR3 has 15 residues. Per germline, CDR1 MNHNS and CDR2 SASEGT. Trimming pared 1 base from V and 10 bases from J, leaving 17 bases between. The CDR3 coding sequence is TGTGCCAGCAGTGAAGGGTTAGTAGCTGAAGCAGAGCAGTTCTTC. As protein: CASSEGLVAEAEQFF.

The rearrangement links TRBV5-5 to TRBJ1-4; 10 bases are a match to TRBD1. The CDR3 has 15 amino acids. CDR1 is SGHKS, CDR2 YYEKEE, per germline (reference sequence). V dropped 2 bases and J dropped 8; count of bases not matched to a gene: 6. The CDR3 DNA reads TGTGCCAGCAGCTTCCCCGGGACAGGGGAAGAAAAACTGTTTTTT. It encodes CASSFPGTGEEKLFF. Full variable domain (rest looked up from reference TRBV5-5 and TRBJ1-4): DAGVTQSPTHLIKTRGQQVTLRCSPISGHKSVSWYQQVLGQGPQFIFQYYEKEERGRGNFPDRFSARQFPNYSSELNVNALLLGDSALYLCASSFPGTGEEKLFFGSGTQLSVL.

The V gene is TRBV7-2, the J gene TRBJ2-4, with D possibly being TRBD1 (5 bases). The germline V gene encodes CDR1 SGHTA and CDR2 FQGNSA. This CDR3 has 13 amino acids. Trimming took off 1 base at V and 6 bases at J, with 7 bases between the two ends. CDR3 nucleotides: TGTGCCAGCAGCTTAGAAGGGGTAAACATTCAGTACTTC. It translates to CASSLEGVNIQYF.

This chain uses TRBV6-5 with TRBJ1-2, with 8 bases fitting TRBD1. CDR1 and CDR2 (germline): MNHEY, SVGAGI. V shed 2 bases and J 6 bases; nucleotides not matched to a gene: 2. The CDR3 spans 13 residues. In DNA, the CDR3 is TGTGCCAGCAGTTACGGACAGGGCCATGGCTACACCTTC. Protein: CASSYGQGHGYTF.

This clone was seen a few times. This chain connects TRBV5-1 to TRBJ1-1; D possibly corresponds to TRBD1 (6 bases). CDR1 is SGHRS, CDR2 YFSETQ, per germline. V shed 4 bases and J shed 0 bases, with 10 bases lying between them. The CDR3 is 14 amino acids. CDR3 sequence: CASSNRVMNTEAFF. CDR3 in DNA: TGCGCCAGCAGCAACAGGGTCATGAACACTGAAGCTTTCTTT.

This chain uses TRBV3-1 (or the pseudogene TRBV3-2) with TRBJ1-2; TRBD1 agrees at 7 bases. This CDR3 region has 13 residues. V trimming: 1 base; J trimming: 6 bases; junction bases outside the gene matches: 2. The germline gives CDR1 LGHDT, CDR2 YNNKEL (reference sequence). The CDR3: CASSQATGNGYTF. For the CDR3, the DNA is TGTGCCAGCAGCCAAGCGACAGGGAATGGCTACACCTTC.

The J gene is TRBJ2-3, the V gene TRBV4-1; D ambiguous. Trimming pared 0 bases from V and 3 bases from J, leaving 13 bases between. In germline, CDR1 is MGHRA, CDR2 YSYEKL. The CDR3 is made up of 16 amino acids. The CDR3 protein is CASSQDLSSRTDTQYF. In DNA form, the CDR3 reads TGCGCCAGCAGCCAAGATCTTAGCAGTAGGACAGATACGCAGTATTTT.

This chain joins TRBV25-1 and TRBJ2-5; D not certain. The germline V gene has CDR1 MGHDK and CDR2 SYGVNS. The CDR3 runs to 12 residues. With 1 base removed from V and 3 bases from J, the gap between germline ends came to 3 bases. This CDR3 is CASSEFEETQYF. The DNA for the CDR3 is TGTGCCAGCAGTGAATTCGAAGAGACCCAGTACTTC.

V is TRBV9 and J is TRBJ2-1; 7 bases are shared with TRBD2. With 2 bases clipped from V and 4 bases from J, the junction kept 3 bases outside the gene matches. The CDR3 has 14 residues. In germline, CDR1 is SGDLS, CDR2 YYNGEE. The CDR3, as DNA: TGTGCCAGCAGCGTGGGAGGGGCATACAATGAGCAGTTCTTC. It encodes CASSVGGAYNEQFF.

The chain couples TRBV5-1 to TRBJ1-4; TRBD1 is a possible D gene (5 bases). Germline loops: CDR1 SGHRS, CDR2 YFSETQ. CDR3 length equals 16 residues. V lost 3 bases and J 2 bases, leaving 14 bases between the germline ends. The CDR3 here is CASSSKLGLTNEKLFF. The CDR3 coding sequence is TGCGCCAGCAGCTCGAAATTGGGACTCACTAATGAAAAACTGTTTTTT.

V is TRBV5-5 and J is TRBJ2-7; 9 nucleotides match TRBD1. V was clipped by 4 bases and J by 5 bases; unmatched bases: 4. The CDR3 is made up of 13 amino acids. Germline lookup yields CDR1 SGHKS and CDR2 YYEKEE (reference sequence). This CDR3 is CASSGQGLDEQYF. In DNA, the CDR3 is TGTGCCAGCAGCGGACAGGGGTTGGACGAGCAGTACTTC.

The genes are TRBV19 and TRBJ1-6; D may be TRBD1 (5 bases). Germline CDR1 reads LNHDA; CDR2 reads SQIVND (reference sequence). CDR3 length equals 14 residues. V dropped 7 bases and J dropped 6 bases, with 13 bases sitting between them. CDR3 sequence reads: CASTTGVFNSPLHF. The CDR3 bases are TGTGCCAGTACAACGGGGGTCTTTAATTCACCCCTCCACTTT.

The gene calls are TRBV6-2 or TRBV6-3 and TRBJ1-5; a possible D gene is TRBD1 (6 bases). The germline V gene has CDR1 MNHEY and CDR2 SVGEGT. Trimming stripped 5 bases from V and 5 bases from J, with 13 bases between. The CDR3 runs to 14 residues. The CDR3 reads CASSTTGSYQPQHF. CDR3 in DNA: TGTGCCAGCAGTACGACAGGAAGCTATCAGCCCCAGCATTTT.

This clone has only a few counts. The chain uses TRBV5-1 and TRBJ2-5; TRBD1 aligns across 7 bases. CDR3 length: 18 residues. V was pared by 1 base and J by 2 bases, with 14 bases of the junction left unmatched. Per the germline V gene, CDR1 is SGHRS and CDR2 is YFSETQ. CDR3 protein: CASSLRPLTGNPQETQYF. CDR3 nucleotide sequence: TGCGCCAGCAGCTTGCGCCCCCTGACAGGGAACCCTCAAGAGACCCAGTACTTC.

The chain is built from TRBV1 and TRBJ2-1; the listed D gene, TRBD2, was not tested against the DNA. TRBV1 represents a pseudogene. CDR3 length: 16 residues. The CDR3 DNA follows: TGCACCAGCAGCCAGCTAGCGGGGGGTTTTTTGGGTGAGCAGTTCTTC. Translated, it gives CTSSQLAGGFLGEQFF.

The V and J genes are TRBV5-1 and TRBJ1-1, with 8 bases identical to TRBD1. This CDR3 contains 15 residues. V trimming: 4 bases; J trimming: 3 bases; junction bases outside the gene matches: 8. Germline V gene data show CDR1 as SGHRS and CDR2 as YFSETQ. The CDR3 DNA is TGCGCCAGCAGCGTTGGAGGACAGGGCGACACTGAAGCTTTCTTT. Translated: CASSVGGQGDTEAFF.